Detailed here is one TCR beta chain. No antigen is known for it. This entry belongs to a study of graft-versus-host responses after intestinal transplantation. Study details: Those transplanted obtained multivisceral, liver-intestinal, or isolated intestinal grafts.

The V gene end was trimmed by 3 bases and the J gene end by 3 bases; junction bases not matched to a gene: 11. The CDR3 has 16 amino acids. Germline CDR1 reads SGHRS; CDR2 reads YFSETQ. Study conclusions and caveats: When patients had graft-donor T cell macrochimerism, their allografts held high graft-versus-host to host-versus-graft clonal ratios.

Profiling relied on immunoSEQ multiplex PCR, and the TCRdb table lists in-frame clones only, not all of them. The table lists over 75,000 clones, about 82% of them singletons. The starting material was PBMCs, obtained 255 days after intestinal transplant. This sequence was found in a human patient who received an intestinal transplant, so some T cells may come from the graft donor. The chain joins TRBV5-1 to TRBJ1-2; TRBD1 matches at 7 bases. CDR3 residues: CASSSEQGNPDYGYTF. The CDR3 DNA reads TGCGCCAGCAGCTCGGAACAGGGGAACCCCGACTATGGCTACACCTTC.